The clone carrying this T cell receptor beta chain was seen a single time. What it binds is not known. Sorting defined naive CD4+ as CD4+CD8-CD45RO-CD45RA+ and naive CD8+ as CD8+CD4-CD45RA+CD27bright. The data were obtained in a study of healthy donors' naive CD4 and CD8 T cells. Background on the study: A new alpha primer set targeted every functional IMGT alpha variant. Findings and caveats of the study: About 13% of CD4/CD8 propensity variance appeared explained by V, J and CDR3 charge. Bulk sequencing left alpha and beta chains unpaired.

TCR libraries were built from 400 to 650 ng of total RNA by linear amplification. TCRdb itself ran the reads through MiXCR, one entry per CDR3 protein. The repertoire has 150,000 to 200,000 distinct CDR3 sequences, under 85% of them found once; the top ten carry roughly 2.4%. Trimming left V 2 bases short and J 5 bases short, with 7 bases between. Looked up from germline, CDR1 is SGHNT and CDR2 is YYREEE (reference sequence). CDR3 length: 13 residues. This chain uses TRBV5-4 with TRBJ2-2; D is uncertain. Material for sequencing was naive CD4+ and CD8+ T cells sorted from blood, pooled from several donors. The receptor was isolated from a pool of human donors in good health; the sample pools cells from several healthy donors. The chain's CDR3 is CASSFDKTGELFF. The CDR3, as DNA: TGTGCCAGCAGCTTCGACAAGACCGGGGAGCTGTTTTTT.